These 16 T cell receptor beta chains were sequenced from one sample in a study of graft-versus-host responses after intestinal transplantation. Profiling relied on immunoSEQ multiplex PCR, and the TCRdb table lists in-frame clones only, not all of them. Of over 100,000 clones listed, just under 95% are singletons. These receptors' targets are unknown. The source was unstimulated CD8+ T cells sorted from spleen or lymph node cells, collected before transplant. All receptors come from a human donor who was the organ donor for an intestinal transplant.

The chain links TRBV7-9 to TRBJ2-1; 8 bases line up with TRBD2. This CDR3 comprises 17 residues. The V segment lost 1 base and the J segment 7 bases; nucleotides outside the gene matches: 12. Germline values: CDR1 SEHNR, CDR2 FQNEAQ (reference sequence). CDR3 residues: CASSLVVGGRPGNEQFF. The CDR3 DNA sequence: TGTGCCAGCAGCTTAGTGGTGGGCGGGAGGCCTGGGAATGAGCAGTTCTTC.

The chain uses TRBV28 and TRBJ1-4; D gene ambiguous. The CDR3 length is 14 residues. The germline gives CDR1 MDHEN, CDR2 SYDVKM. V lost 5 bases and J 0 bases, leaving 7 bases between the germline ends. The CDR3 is CASSPAATNEKLFF. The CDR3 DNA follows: TGTGCCAGCAGTCCGGCAGCAACTAATGAAAAACTGTTTTTT.

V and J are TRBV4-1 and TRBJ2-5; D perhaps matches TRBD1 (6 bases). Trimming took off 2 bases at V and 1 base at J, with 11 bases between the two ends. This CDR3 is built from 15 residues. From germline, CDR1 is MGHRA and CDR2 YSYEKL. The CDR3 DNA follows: TGCGCCAGCAGCCAAATACAGGGATCCCAAGAGACCCAGTACTTC. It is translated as CASSQIQGSQETQYF.

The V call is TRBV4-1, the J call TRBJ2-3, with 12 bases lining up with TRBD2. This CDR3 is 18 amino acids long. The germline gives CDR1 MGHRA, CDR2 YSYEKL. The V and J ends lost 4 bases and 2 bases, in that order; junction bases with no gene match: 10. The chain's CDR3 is CASSLTSGGPTFTDTQYF. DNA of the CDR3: TGCGCCAGCAGCCTAACTAGCGGGGGGCCTACATTCACAGATACGCAGTATTTT.

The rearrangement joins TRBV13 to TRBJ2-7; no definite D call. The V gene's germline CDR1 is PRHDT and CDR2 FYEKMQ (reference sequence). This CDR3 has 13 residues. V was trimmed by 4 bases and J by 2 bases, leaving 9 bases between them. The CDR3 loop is CASSSPDTYEQYF. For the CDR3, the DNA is TGTGCCAGCAGCTCCCCAGACACCTACGAGCAGTACTTC. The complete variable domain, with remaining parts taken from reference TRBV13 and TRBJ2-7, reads AAGVIQSPRHLIKEKRETATLKCYPIPRHDTVYWYQQGPGQDPQFLISFYEKMQSDKGSIPDRFSAQQFSDYHSELNMSSLELGDSALYFCASSSPDTYEQYFGPGTRLTVT.

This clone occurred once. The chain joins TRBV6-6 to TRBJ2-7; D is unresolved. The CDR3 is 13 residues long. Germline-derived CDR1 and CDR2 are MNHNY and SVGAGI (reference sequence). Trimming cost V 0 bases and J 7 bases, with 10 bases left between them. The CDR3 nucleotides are TGTGCCAGCAGTTACTCGAGTGGGTGGGAGCAGTACTTC. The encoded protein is CASSYSSGWEQYF.

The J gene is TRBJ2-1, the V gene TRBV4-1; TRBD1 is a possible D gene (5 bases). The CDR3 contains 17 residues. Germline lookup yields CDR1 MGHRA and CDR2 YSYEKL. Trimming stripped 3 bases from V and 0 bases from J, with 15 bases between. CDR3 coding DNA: TGCGCCAGCAGCCATTCACAAGAAGACAGCTCCTACAATGAGCAGTTCTTC. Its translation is CASSHSQEDSSYNEQFF.

The CDR3 bases are TGTGCCAGCAGCTACTCACTAGCGGACAATGAGCAGTTCTTC. Translated: CASSYSLADNEQFF. The rearrangement joins TRBV5-4 to TRBJ2-1, with 8 positions matching TRBD2. Germline CDR1 and CDR2: SGHNT and YYREEE (reference sequence). V shed 3 bases and J 5 bases; nucleotides not matched to a gene: 4. The CDR3 contains 14 residues.

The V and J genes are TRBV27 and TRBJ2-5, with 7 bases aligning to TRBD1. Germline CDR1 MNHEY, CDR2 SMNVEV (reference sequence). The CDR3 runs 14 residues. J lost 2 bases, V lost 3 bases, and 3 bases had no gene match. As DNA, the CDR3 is TGTGCCAGCAGTTTGGGGACAGATCAAGAGACCCAGTACTTC. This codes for CASSLGTDQETQYF.

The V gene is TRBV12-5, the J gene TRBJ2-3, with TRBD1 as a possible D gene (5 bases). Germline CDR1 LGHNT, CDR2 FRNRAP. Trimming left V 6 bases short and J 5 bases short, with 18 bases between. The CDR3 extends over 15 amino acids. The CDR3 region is CASGLPAQGKDTQYF. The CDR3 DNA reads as TGTGCTAGTGGCCTCCCAGCCCAGGGTAAAGATACGCAGTATTTT. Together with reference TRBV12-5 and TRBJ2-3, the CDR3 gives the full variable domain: DARVTQTPRHKVTEMGQEVTMRCQPILGHNTVFWYRQTMMQGLELLAYFRNRAPLDDSGMPKDRFSAEMPDATLATLKIQPSEPRDSAVYFCASGLPAQGKDTQYFGPGTRLTVL.

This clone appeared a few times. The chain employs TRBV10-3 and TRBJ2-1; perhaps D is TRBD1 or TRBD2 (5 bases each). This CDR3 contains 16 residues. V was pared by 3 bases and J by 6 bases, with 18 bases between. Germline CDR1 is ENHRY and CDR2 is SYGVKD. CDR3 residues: CAISDFRDGSINEQFF. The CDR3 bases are TGTGCCATCAGTGATTTCCGGGACGGATCAATCAATGAGCAGTTCTTC.

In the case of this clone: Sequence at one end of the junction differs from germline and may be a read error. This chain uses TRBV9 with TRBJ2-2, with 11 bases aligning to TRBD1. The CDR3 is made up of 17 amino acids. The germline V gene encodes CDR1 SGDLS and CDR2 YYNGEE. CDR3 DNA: TGTGCCAGCGGCGTGGGGACAGGGGGACCGAACACCGGGGAGCTGTTTTTT. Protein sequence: CASGVGTGGPNTGELFF.

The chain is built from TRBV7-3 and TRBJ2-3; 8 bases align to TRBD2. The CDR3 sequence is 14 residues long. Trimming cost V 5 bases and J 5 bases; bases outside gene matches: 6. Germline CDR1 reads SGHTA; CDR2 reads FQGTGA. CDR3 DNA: TGTGCCAGCAGCATAGACCTAGCGGGAGATACGCAGTATTTT. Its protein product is CASSIDLAGDTQYF. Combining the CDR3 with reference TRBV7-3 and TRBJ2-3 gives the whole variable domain GAGVSQTPSNKVTEKGKYVELRCDPISGHTALYWYRQSLGQGPEFLIYFQGTGAADDSGLPNDRFFAVRPEGSVSTLKIQRTERGDSAVYLCASSIDLAGDTQYFGPGTRLTVL.

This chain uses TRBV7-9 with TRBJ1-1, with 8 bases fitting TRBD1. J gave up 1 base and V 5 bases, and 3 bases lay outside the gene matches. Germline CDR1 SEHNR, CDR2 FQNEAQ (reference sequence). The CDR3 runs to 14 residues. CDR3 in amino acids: CASSLGQGNTEAFF. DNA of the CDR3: TGTGCCAGCAGCCTAGGACAGGGGAACACTGAAGCTTTCTTT.

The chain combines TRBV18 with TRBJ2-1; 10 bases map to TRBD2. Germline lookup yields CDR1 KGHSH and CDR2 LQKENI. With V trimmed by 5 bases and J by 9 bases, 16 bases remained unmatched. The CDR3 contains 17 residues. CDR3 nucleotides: TGTGCCAGCTCAACCTCCCGGCTAGCGGGAGCGTCCAGTGAGCAGTTCTTC. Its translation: CASSTSRLAGASSEQFF.

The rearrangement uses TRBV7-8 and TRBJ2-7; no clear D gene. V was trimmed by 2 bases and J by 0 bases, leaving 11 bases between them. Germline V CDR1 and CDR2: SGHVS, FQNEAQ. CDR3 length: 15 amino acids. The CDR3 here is CASSLQAILSYEQYF. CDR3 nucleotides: TGTGCCAGCAGCTTACAGGCGATACTCTCCTACGAGCAGTACTTC. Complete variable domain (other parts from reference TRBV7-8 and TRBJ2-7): GAGVSQSPRYKVAKRGQDVALRCDPISGHVSLFWYQQALGQGPEFLTYFQNEAQLDKSGLPSDRFFAERPEGSVSTLKIQRTQQEDSAVYLCASSLQAILSYEQYFGPGTRLTVT.